This T cell receptor beta chain appears in the sequencing data of a study of tumour-infiltrating T cells in Burkitt lymphoma. Background on the study: Overall and progression-free survival were predicted by productive clonality.

Germline CDR1 is LNHDA and CDR2 is SQIVND (reference sequence). This CDR3 contains 16 residues. V was pared by 6 bases and J by 8 bases, with 10 bases of the junction left unmatched. Clones were read by immunoSEQ multiplex PCR, and TCRdb kept only the in-frame ones, dropping some. The sample contains about 10,000 clones, 62% of which appear only once. The TCR originated in a human donor with diffuse large B-cell lymphoma. Sample: tumor tissue. V gene TRBV19 combines with J gene TRBJ2-1; 13 bases line up with TRBD2. The CDR3 DNA is TGTGCCAGTAGGAAGGGACTAGCGGGGCCCAGCCATGAGCAGTTCTTC. This gives the protein CASRKGLAGPSHEQFF. Using reference TRBV19 and TRBJ2-1 for the parts outside the CDR3, the full variable domain is DGGITQSPKYLFRKEGQNVTLSCEQNLNHDAMYWYRQDPGQGLRLIYYSQIVNDFQKGDIAEGYSVSREKKESFPLTVTSAQKNPTAFYLCASRKGLAGPSHEQFFGPGTRLTVL.